This T cell receptor beta chain was observed in a study of blood T cell repertoires in COVID-19. Study background: The study drew acute and convalescent COVID-19 samples from the United States, Italy and Spain. T cells, B-cell-depleted T cells, or PBMCs supplied cDNA or gDNA.

For this clone: The junction differs from germline at one of its ends, possibly a read error.

Germline CDR1 reads MNHEY; CDR2 reads SVGEGT. The length of the CDR3 is 15 residues. Patients of the Seattle cohort, enrolled during active infection, were followed longitudinally. The assay was immunoSEQ multiplex PCR, and TCRdb's table has in-frame clones only and misses some. The table lists 150,000 to 200,000 clones, 81% of them singletons. The receptor comes from a woman of 80 years or more with COVID-19, enrolled during active disease. This chain links TRBV6-2 or TRBV6-3 with TRBJ1-5; unclear D gene. The specimen sequenced was peripheral blood. The CDR3 sequence is CASTYDSGRNQPQHF. DNA of the CDR3: TGTGCCAGCACTTACGATTCGGGGAGGAATCAGCCCCAGCATTTT.